Given below is one T cell receptor (beta chain) in context. The junction departs from germline at one end; a sequencing error may be responsible. The second PCR ran about 6 to 12 cycles with a sample-barcoded 5' primer and J-beta primers. In TCRdb, the 5' RACE reads were re-called with MiXCR into one record per CDR3 protein. The sample carries roughly 680,000 distinct CDR3 sequences, roughly half recorded once. The data were obtained in a study of blood T cells in healthy people across ages. Looked up from germline, CDR1 is DFQATT and CDR2 is SNEGSKA (reference sequence). The CDR3 runs to 14 residues.

The receptor was derived from an elderly woman in good health. The chain has TRBV20-1 and TRBJ2-7; 8 nucleotides align to TRBD2. Sequencing was done on a sample of blood. The CDR3: CSATGGLSSCEQYF. The CDR3 nucleotides read TGCAGTGCCACGGGGGGGTTGAGCTCCTGCGAGCAGTACTTC.